These T cell receptor beta chains were read from a single sample in a study of T-cell reconstitution after alpha-beta-depleted transplantation in children. TCRdb re-derived calls from the PCR reads in MiXCR, one entry per CDR3 protein. The data hold about 690,000 distinct CDR3 sequences, with around a sixth observed a single time. The source was PBMCs from the stem cell graft donor, collected from the stem cell graft. Receptor source: a human donor who donated a stem cell graft to a child with acute myeloid leukemia. Both conserved end residues are part of each CDR3. The D gene is left open where the match is weak. Some rows have no size entry. The others give once, few or many, or a class for an expanded clone.

few	TRBJ2-5	NA	TRBV6-6	CASGRGSQETQYF	TGTGCCAGCGGGAGGGGGTCCCAAGAGACCCAGTACTTC
NA	TRBJ2-5	NA	TRBV20-1	CSASDTFKEETQYF	TGCAGTGCATCGGACACCTTTAAGGAGGAGACCCAGTACTTC
few	TRBJ1-1	TRBD1	TRBV20-1	CSAPGTGGGYTEAFF	TGCAGCGCTCCGGGGACAGGGGGCGGTTACACTGAAGCTTTCTTT
NA	TRBJ2-1	NA	TRBV12-3/TRBV12-4	CASSPRWGAGGNIGEQFF	TGTGCCAGCAGTCCCCGTTGGGGGGCCGGCGGGAACATTGGTGAGCAGTTCTTC
few	TRBJ2-1	NA	TRBV12-3/TRBV12-4	CASSLRRNEQFF	TGTGCCAGCAGTTTAAGACGAAATGAGCAGTTCTTC
many	TRBJ2-7	NA	TRBV20-1	CSARDPGRTTDEQYF	TGCAGTGCTAGAGACCCGGGTCGCACGACCGACGAGCAGTACTTC
NA	TRBJ2-6	TRBD1	TRBV5-1	CASSLFRGSGANVLTF	TGCGCCAGCAGCTTGTTCAGGGGGTCAGGGGCCAACGTCCTGACTTTC
few	TRBJ2-2	TRBD2	TRBV4-3	CASSQDRGVDTGELFF	TGCGCCAGCAGCCAAGATCGGGGGGTGGACACCGGGGAGCTGTTTTTT
many	TRBJ2-3	NA	TRBV5-1	CASSSGSGLSTQYF	TGCGCCAGCAGCTCTGGCTCGGGTCTGAGTACGCAGTATTTT
many	TRBJ2-6	NA	TRBV7-2	CASSLYGANVLTF	TGTGCCAGCAGCTTGTATGGGGCCAACGTCCTGACTTTC
NA	TRBJ2-3	NA	TRBV10-3	CAISESMDTQYF	TGTGCCATCAGTGAGTCGATGGATACGCAGTATTTT
few	TRBJ2-3	TRBD2	TRBV7-2	CASSFKLAGVGDTQYF	TGTGCCAGCAGCTTTAAACTAGCGGGGGTGGGAGATACGCAGTATTTT
many	TRBJ2-7	NA	TRBV12-3/TRBV12-4	CASSDRLNYEQYF	TGTGCCAGCAGTGACAGGTTAAACTACGAGCAGTACTTC
many	TRBJ2-1	NA	TRBV4-3	CASSPLSPEWNEQFF	TGCGCCAGCAGCCCCCTATCCCCTGAATGGAATGAGCAGTTCTTC
many	TRBJ1-2	NA	TRBV29-1	CSVEDGTAYGYTF	TGCAGCGTTGAAGATGGGACGGCCTATGGCTACACCTTC
once	TRBJ2-2	TRBD2	TRBV4-3	CASSPRGLAGGPTGELFF	TGCGCCAGCAGCCCCAGAGGACTAGCGGGGGGACCCACCGGGGAGCTGTTTTTT
NA	TRBJ1-1	NA	TRBV7-6	CASSPQIVRDTEAFF	TGTGCCAGCAGCCCCCAAATAGTGCGGGACACTGAAGCTTTCTTT
few	TRBJ2-7	NA	TRBV7-2	CASSLRQGGSYEQYF	TGTGCCAGCAGCTTAAGGCAGGGTGGGTCCTACGAGCAGTACTTC
many	TRBJ1-5	NA	TRBV12-3/TRBV12-4	CASSLSGGQPQHF	TGTGCCAGCAGTTTATCCGGGGGTCAGCCCCAGCATTTT
NA	TRBJ1-4	NA	TRBV15	CATSRVRAGGGEKLFF	TGTGCCACCAGCAGAGTTAGGGCGGGAGGTGGAGAAAAACTGTTTTTT
many	TRBJ2-7	TRBD2	TRBV20-1	CSARRLADSYEQYF	TGCAGTGCTAGACGGCTAGCGGACTCCTACGAGCAGTACTTC
NA	TRBJ1-5	NA	TRBV12-3/TRBV12-4	CTSCPLAYNQPQHF	TGTACCAGCTGTCCTCTCGCATATAATCAGCCCCAGCATTTT
NA	TRBJ1-2	NA	TRBV20-1	CCARDLKGGGGNYGYTF	TGCTGTGCTAGAGATCTAAAGGGGGGCGGGGGTAACTATGGCTACACCTTC